This T cell receptor (beta chain) was recorded in a study of human T cells and chemical hapten exposure. The overall study: For sensitization, 2% DPC was applied to a 2 cm by 2 cm patch of upper inner arm skin. General observations from the study: Donors were affected by alopecia, so their immune reaction might vary from that of healthy individuals.

Deletions cut 2 bases from V and 3 bases from J, with 10 bases between. The CDR3 spans 14 residues. Germline CDR1 is LNHDA and CDR2 is SQIVND (reference sequence). Described time point: pre-sensitization, week 0. Treatment in this sample: therapeutic diphenylcyclopropenone sensitization with weekly scalp DPC. As to this clonotype: The antigen is undetermined.

TCRdb fed the RACE reads into MiXCR, producing one record per CDR3 protein. The table has a few hundred thousand distinct CDR3 sequences, about 5.4% seen once. V is TRBV19 and J is TRBJ1-1; D not certain. This TCR came from a woman between 18 and 29 years old with alopecia areata. Some clones in this sample may be carry-over from other donors' samples. The sequencing here drew on whole blood, taken in connection with sensitization to the hapten diphenylcyclopropenone (DPC). CDR3 protein: CASSIRTTYTEAFF. The CDR3 nucleotides read TGTGCCAGTAGTATAAGGACCACTTACACTGAAGCTTTCTTT. Supplemented by reference TRBV19 and TRBJ1-1, the full variable domain reads DGGITQSPKYLFRKEGQNVTLSCEQNLNHDAMYWYRQDPGQGLRLIYYSQIVNDFQKGDIAEGYSVSREKKESFPLTVTSAQKNPTAFYLCASSIRTTYTEAFFGQGTRLTVV.